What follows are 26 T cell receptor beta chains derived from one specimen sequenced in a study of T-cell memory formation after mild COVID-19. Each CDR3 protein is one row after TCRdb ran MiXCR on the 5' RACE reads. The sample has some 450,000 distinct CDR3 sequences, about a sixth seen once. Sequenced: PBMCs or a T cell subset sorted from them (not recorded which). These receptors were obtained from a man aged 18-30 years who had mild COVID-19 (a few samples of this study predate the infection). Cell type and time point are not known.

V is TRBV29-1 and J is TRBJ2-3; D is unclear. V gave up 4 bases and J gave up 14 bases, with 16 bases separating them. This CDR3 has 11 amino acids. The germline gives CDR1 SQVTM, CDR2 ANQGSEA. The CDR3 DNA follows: TGCAGCGTTGGGTCCACCCCGATGGCGTATTTT. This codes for CSVGSTPMAYF.

Here the CDR3 reads CASSIIKDSHYQPQHF. The CDR3 DNA reads as TGTGCCAGTAGTATAATCAAGGACAGCCACTATCAGCCCCAGCATTTT. This chain uses TRBV19 with TRBJ1-5; possibly TRBD1 for D (6 bases). The CDR3 loop spans 16 amino acids. V was cut by 2 bases and J by 5 bases, with 16 bases left in between. Germline CDR1 LNHDA, CDR2 SQIVND (reference sequence). The variable domain in full, with the rest retrieved from reference TRBV19 and TRBJ1-5, is DGGITQSPKYLFRKEGQNVTLSCEQNLNHDAMYWYRQDPGQGLRLIYYSQIVNDFQKGDIAEGYSVSREKKESFPLTVTSAQKNPTAFYLCASSIIKDSHYQPQHFGDGTRLSIL.

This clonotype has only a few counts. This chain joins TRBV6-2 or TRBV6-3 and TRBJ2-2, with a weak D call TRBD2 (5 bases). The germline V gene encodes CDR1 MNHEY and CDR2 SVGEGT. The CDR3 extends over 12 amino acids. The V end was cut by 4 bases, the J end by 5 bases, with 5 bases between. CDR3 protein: CASSWETGELFF. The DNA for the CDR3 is TGTGCCAGCAGTTGGGAGACCGGGGAGCTGTTTTTT.

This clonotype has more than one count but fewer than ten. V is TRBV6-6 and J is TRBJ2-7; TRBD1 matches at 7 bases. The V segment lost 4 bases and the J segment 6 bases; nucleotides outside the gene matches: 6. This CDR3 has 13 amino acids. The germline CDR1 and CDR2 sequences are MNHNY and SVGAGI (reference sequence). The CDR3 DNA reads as TGTGCCAGCAGTTCCGGGACAGTCCTCGAGCAGTACTTC. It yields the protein CASSSGTVLEQYF.

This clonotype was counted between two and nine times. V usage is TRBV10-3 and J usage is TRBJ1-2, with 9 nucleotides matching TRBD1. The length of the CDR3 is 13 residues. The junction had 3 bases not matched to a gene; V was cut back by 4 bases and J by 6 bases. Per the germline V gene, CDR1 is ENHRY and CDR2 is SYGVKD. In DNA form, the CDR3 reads TGTGCCATCAGTGTGGGACAGGGTCATGGCTACACCTTC. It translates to CAISVGQGHGYTF.

Here the CDR3 reads CASSAGEASSYNEQFF. The DNA for the CDR3 is TGTGCCAGCAGTGCGGGAGAAGCAAGCTCCTACAATGAGCAGTTCTTC. The rearrangement links TRBV28 to TRBJ2-1; 7 nucleotides line up with TRBD2. The trim removed 5 bases at V and 0 bases at J, leaving 7 bases unmatched. Per the germline V gene, CDR1 is MDHEN and CDR2 is SYDVKM. The CDR3 is 16 amino acids.

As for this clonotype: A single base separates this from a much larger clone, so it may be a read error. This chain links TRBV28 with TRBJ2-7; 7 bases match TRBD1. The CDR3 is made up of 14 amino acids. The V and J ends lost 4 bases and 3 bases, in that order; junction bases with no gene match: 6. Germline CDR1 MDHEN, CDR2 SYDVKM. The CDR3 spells CASSSGQSYYEQYV. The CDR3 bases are TGTGCCAGCAGTTCGGGACAGAGCTACTACGAGCAGTACGTC.

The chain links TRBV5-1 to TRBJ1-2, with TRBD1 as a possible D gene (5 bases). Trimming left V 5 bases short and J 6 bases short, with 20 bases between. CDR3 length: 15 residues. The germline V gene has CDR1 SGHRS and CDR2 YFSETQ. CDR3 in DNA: TGCGCCAGCAGTCGCGACAGCTCAGCATGGGATGGCTACACCTTC. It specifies CASSRDSSAWDGYTF.

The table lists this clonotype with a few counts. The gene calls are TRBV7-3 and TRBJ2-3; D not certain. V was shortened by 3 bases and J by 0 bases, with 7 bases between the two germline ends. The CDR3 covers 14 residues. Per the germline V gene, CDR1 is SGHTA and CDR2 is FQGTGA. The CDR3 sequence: CASSFTASTDTQYF. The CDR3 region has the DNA TGTGCCAGCAGCTTTACAGCTAGCACAGATACGCAGTATTTT.

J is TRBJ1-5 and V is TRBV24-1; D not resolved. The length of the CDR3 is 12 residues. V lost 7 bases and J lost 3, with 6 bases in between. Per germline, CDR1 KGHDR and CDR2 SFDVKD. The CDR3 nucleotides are TGTGCCACCAGCCACCTCAATCAGCCCCAGCATTTT. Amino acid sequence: CATSHLNQPQHF.

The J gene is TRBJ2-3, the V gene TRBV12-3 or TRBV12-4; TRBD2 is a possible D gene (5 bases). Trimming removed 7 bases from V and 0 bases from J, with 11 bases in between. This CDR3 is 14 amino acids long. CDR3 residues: CASTPRRSTDTQYF. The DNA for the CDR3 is TGTGCCAGCACCCCACGGAGGAGCACAGATACGCAGTATTTT.

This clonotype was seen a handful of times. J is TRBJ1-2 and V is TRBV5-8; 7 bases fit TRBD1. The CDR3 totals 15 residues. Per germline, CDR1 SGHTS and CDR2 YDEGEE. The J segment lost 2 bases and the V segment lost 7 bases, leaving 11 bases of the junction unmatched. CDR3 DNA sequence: TGTGCCAGCCTGCACTTTACAGGGGTAAACTATGGCTACACCTTC. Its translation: CASLHFTGVNYGYTF.

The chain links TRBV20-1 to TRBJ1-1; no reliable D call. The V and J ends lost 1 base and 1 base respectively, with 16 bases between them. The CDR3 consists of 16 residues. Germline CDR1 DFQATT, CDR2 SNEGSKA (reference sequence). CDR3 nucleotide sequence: TGCAGTGCTAGAGGTCCGGCGGCTCTGAAGAACACTGAAGCTTTCTTT. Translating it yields CSARGPAALKNTEAFF.

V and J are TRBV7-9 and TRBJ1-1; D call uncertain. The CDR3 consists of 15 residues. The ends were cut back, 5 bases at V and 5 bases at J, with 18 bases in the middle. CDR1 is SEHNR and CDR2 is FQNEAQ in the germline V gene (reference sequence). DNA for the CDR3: TGTGCCAGCAGCCATTTCGGTTTGGGGTCAACTGAAGCTTTCTTT. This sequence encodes CASSHFGLGSTEAFF.

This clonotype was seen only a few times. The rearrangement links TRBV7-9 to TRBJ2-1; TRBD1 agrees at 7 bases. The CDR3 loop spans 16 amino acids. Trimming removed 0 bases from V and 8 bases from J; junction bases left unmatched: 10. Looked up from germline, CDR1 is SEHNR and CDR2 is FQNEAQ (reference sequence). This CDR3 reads CASSLAGTARRHEQFF. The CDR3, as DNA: TGTGCCAGCAGCTTAGCCGGGACAGCCCGTAGGCATGAGCAGTTCTTC.

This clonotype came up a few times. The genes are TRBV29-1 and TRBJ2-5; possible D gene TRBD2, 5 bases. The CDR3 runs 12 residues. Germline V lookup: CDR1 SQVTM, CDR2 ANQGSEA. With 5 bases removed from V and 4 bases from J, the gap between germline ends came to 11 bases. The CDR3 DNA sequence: TGCAGCGTTACGAGGGTGAGAGAGACCCAGTACTTC. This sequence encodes CSVTRVRETQYF.

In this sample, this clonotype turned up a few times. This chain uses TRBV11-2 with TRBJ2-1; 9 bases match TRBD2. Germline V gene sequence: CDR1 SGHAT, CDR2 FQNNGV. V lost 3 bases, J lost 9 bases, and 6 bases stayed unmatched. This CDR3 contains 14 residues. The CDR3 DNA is TGTGCCAGCAGCTTGCCTAGCGGGGTTGGTGAGCAGTTCTTC. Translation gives CASSLPSGVGEQFF.

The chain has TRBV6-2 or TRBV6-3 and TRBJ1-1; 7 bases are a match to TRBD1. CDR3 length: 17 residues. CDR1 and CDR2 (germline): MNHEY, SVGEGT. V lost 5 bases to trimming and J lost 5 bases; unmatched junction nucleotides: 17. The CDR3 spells CASSPDRAPGLRTEAFF. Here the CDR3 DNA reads TGTGCCAGCAGTCCCGACAGGGCGCCAGGGTTACGTACTGAAGCTTTCTTT.

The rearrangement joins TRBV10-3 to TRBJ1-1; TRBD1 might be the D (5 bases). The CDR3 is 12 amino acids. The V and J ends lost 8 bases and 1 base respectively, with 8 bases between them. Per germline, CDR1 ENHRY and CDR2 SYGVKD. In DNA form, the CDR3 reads TGTGCCATCGGAGGACAGAACACTGAAGCTTTCTTT. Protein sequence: CAIGGQNTEAFF.

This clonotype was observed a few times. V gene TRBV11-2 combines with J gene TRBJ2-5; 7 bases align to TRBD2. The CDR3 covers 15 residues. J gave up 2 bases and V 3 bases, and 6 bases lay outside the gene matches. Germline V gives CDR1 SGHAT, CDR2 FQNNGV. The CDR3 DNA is TGTGCCAGCAGCTTCGGGGGAGGGAGGCAAGAGACCCAGTACTTC. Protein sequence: CASSFGGGRQETQYF.

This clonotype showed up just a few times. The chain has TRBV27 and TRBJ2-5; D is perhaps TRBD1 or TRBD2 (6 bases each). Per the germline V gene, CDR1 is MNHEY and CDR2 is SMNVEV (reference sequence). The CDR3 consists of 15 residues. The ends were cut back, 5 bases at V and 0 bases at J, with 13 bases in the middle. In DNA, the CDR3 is TGTGCCAGCAGTGGGGGGCAACTGTACCAAGAGACCCAGTACTTC. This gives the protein CASSGGQLYQETQYF.

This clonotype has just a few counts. The CDR3, as DNA: TGTGCCACCAGCAGAGATCGGGGGGGCGGGGATACGCAGTATTTT. This codes for CATSRDRGGGDTQYF. V usage is TRBV15 and J usage is TRBJ2-3, with 8 bases aligning to TRBD2. This CDR3 spans 15 amino acids. After removal of 0 bases from V and 6 bases from J, the junction contained 5 bases not matched to a gene. Germline values: CDR1 LNHNV, CDR2 YYDKDF (reference sequence).

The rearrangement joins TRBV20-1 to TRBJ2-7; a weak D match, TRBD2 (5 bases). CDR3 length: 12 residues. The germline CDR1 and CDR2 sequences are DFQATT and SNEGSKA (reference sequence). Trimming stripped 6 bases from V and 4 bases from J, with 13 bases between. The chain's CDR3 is CSASGESYEQYV. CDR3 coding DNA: TGCAGTGCCTCCGGGGAAAGTTACGAGCAGTACGTC.

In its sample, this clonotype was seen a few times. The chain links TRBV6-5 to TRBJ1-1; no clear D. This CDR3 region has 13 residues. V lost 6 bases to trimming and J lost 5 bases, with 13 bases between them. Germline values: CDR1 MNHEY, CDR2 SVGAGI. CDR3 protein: CASRTSAGTEAFF. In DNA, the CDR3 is TGTGCCAGCAGAACTTCCGCGGGGACTGAAGCTTTCTTT.

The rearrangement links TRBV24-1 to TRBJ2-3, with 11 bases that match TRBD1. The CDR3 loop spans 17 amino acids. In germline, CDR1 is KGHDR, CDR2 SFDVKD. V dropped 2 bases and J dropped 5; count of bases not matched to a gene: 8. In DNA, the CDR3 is TGTGCCACCAGTGATTCGCGGACAGGGGGCCGAGTAGATACGCAGTATTTT. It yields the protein CATSDSRTGGRVDTQYF.

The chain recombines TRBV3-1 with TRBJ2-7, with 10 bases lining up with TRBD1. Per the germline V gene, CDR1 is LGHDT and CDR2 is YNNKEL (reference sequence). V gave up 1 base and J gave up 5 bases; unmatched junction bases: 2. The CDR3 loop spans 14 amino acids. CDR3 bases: TGTGCCAGCAGCCAAGGGACAGGGGGTAACGAGCAGTACTTC. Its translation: CASSQGTGGNEQYF.